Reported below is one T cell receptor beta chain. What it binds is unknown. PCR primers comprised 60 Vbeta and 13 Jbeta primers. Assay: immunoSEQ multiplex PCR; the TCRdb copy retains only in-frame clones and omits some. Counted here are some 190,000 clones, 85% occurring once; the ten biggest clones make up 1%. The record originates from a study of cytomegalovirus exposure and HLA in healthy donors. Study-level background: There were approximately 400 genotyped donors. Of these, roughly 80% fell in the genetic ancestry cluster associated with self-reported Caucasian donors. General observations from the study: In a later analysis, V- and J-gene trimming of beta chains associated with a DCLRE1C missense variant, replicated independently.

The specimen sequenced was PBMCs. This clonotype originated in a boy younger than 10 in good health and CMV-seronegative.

The CDR3 DNA is TGCGCCAGCAGCTCCATGCCACGGGACAGGGGGCTAAGGGGGACAGATACGCAGTATTTT. This codes for CASSSMPRDRGLRGTDTQYF. The rearrangement links TRBV5-1 to TRBJ2-3, with 12 positions matching TRBD1. The CDR3 has 20 residues. Germline V gene data show CDR1 as SGHRS and CDR2 as YFSETQ. V lost 3 bases to trimming and J lost 3 bases; unmatched junction nucleotides: 17.